These T cell receptor beta chains were read from a single sample in a study of shared clonotypes between healthy human individuals. The table came from immunoSEQ multiplex PCR; TCRdb's copy has only in-frame clones and leaves some out. This table holds millions of clones, roughly 95% found once. The sequenced sample consisted of naive CD8+ T cells sorted from blood. The receptors stem from a man between 18 and 35 years old in good health. CDR3s include the opening cysteine and the closing phenylalanine or tryptophan. D genes are given only for firm matches. Rows give clone size only sometimes, using once, few, many, or a class for an expanded clone.

J gene: TRBJ1-3; D gene: -; V gene: TRBV2; clone size: once; CDR3 protein: CASREDISSGNTIYF; CDR3 DNA: TGTGCCAGCAGGGAAGACATTAGCTCTGGAAACACCATATATTTT
J gene: TRBJ2-7; D gene: -; V gene: TRBV7-9; clone size: -; CDR3 protein: CASSLIPGEQYF; CDR3 DNA: TGTGCCAGCAGCTTGATCCCAGGCGAGCAGTACTTC
J gene: TRBJ2-7; D gene: -; V gene: TRBV5-6; clone size: once; CDR3 protein: CASSLVTGSAYEQYF; CDR3 DNA: TGTGCCAGCAGCTTGGTAACAGGGTCGGCCTACGAGCAGTACTTC
J gene: TRBJ2-7; D gene: -; V gene: TRBV19; clone size: -; CDR3 protein: CASSPASELYEQYF; CDR3 DNA: TGTGCCAGTAGTCCGGCTAGCGAGCTCTACGAGCAGTACTTC
J gene: TRBJ1-1; D gene: -; V gene: TRBV6-5; clone size: -; CDR3 protein: CASSYSGITEAFF; CDR3 DNA: TGTGCCAGCAGTTACTCGGGGATCACTGAAGCTTTCTTT
J gene: TRBJ1-5; D gene: -; V gene: TRBV12-2; clone size: -; CDR3 protein: CASRPLRGQPQHF; CDR3 DNA: TGTGCAAGTCGCCCCCTCCGGGGTCAGCCCCAGCATTTT
J gene: TRBJ2-3; D gene: TRBD2; V gene: TRBV28; clone size: -; CDR3 protein: CASCLTSGGADTQYF; CDR3 DNA: TGTGCCAGCTGCCTGACTAGCGGGGGGGCAGATACGCAGTATTTT
J gene: TRBJ2-2; D gene: -; V gene: TRBV6-5; clone size: -; CDR3 protein: CASSYGAGRNTGELFF; CDR3 DNA: TGTGCCAGCAGTTACGGGGCAGGGAGGAACACCGGGGAGCTGTTTTTT
J gene: TRBJ1-3; D gene: -; V gene: TRBV7-8; clone size: -; CDR3 protein: CASSYVREGSGNTIYF; CDR3 DNA: TGTGCCAGCAGCTACGTTCGGGAGGGGAGTGGAAACACCATATATTTT
J gene: TRBJ2-7; D gene: TRBD1; V gene: TRBV9; clone size: -; CDR3 protein: CASSVGTGLSYEQYF; CDR3 DNA: TGTGCCAGCAGCGTCGGGACAGGGCTCTCCTACGAGCAGTACTTC
J gene: TRBJ2-1; D gene: -; V gene: TRBV29-1; clone size: -; CDR3 protein: CSVLANEQFF; CDR3 DNA: TGCAGCGTTCTAGCCAATGAGCAGTTCTTC
J gene: TRBJ2-3; D gene: TRBD1; V gene: TRBV28; clone size: once; CDR3 protein: CASSLQGAGTQYF; CDR3 DNA: TGTGCCAGCAGCCTACAGGGGGCGGGTACGCAGTATTTT
J gene: TRBJ2-3; D gene: -; V gene: TRBV4-1; clone size: -; CDR3 protein: CASSLVVTDTQYF; CDR3 DNA: TGCGCCAGCAGTCTAGTTGTCACAGATACGCAGTATTTT
J gene: TRBJ2-7; D gene: -; V gene: TRBV6-1; clone size: -; CDR3 protein: CASSELGSSYEQYF; CDR3 DNA: TGTGCCAGCAGTGAGCTTGGGAGCTCCTACGAGCAGTACTTC
J gene: TRBJ2-7; D gene: -; V gene: TRBV5-4; clone size: -; CDR3 protein: CASSLVAGSYEQYF; CDR3 DNA: TGTGCCAGCAGCTTGGTTGCAGGCTCCTACGAGCAGTACTTC
J gene: TRBJ1-5; D gene: -; V gene: TRBV27; clone size: -; CDR3 protein: CASSSGNQPQHF; CDR3 DNA: TGTGCCAGCAGTTCGGGAAATCAGCCCCAGCATTTT
J gene: TRBJ2-7; D gene: TRBD2; V gene: TRBV7-9; clone size: -; CDR3 protein: CASSPGLAASYEQYF; CDR3 DNA: TGTGCCAGCAGCCCGGGACTAGCGGCATCCTACGAGCAGTACTTC
J gene: TRBJ2-2; D gene: -; V gene: TRBV5-4; clone size: once; CDR3 protein: CASSLEGFANTGELFF; CDR3 DNA: TGTGCCAGCAGCTTGGAAGGGTTCGCGAACACCGGGGAGCTGTTTTTT
J gene: TRBJ1-5; D gene: -; V gene: TRBV6-9; clone size: -; CDR3 protein: CASSVHDVDSNQPQHF; CDR3 DNA: TGTGCCAGTTCTGTTCATGACGTGGATAGCAATCAGCCCCAGCATTTT
J gene: TRBJ1-1; D gene: -; V gene: TRBV5-4; clone size: -; CDR3 protein: CASSLAQGTEAFF; CDR3 DNA: TGTGCCAGCAGCTTGGCGCAGGGCACTGAAGCTTTCTTT
J gene: TRBJ2-5; D gene: TRBD2; V gene: TRBV13; clone size: -; CDR3 protein: CASGPREEETQYF; CDR3 DNA: TGTGCCAGCGGCCCTCGGGAGGAAGAGACCCAGTACTTC
J gene: TRBJ1-3; D gene: -; V gene: TRBV11-2; clone size: once; CDR3 protein: CASSSAGNTIYF; CDR3 DNA: TGTGCCAGCAGCTCGGCTGGAAACACCATATATTTT
J gene: TRBJ2-3; D gene: -; V gene: TRBV4-3; clone size: -; CDR3 protein: CASSIEVGVADTQYF; CDR3 DNA: TGCGCCAGCAGCATCGAGGTGGGAGTGGCAGATACGCAGTATTTT
J gene: TRBJ2-7; D gene: TRBD2; V gene: TRBV4-1; clone size: -; CDR3 protein: CASSIGTSGRKDF; CDR3 DNA: TGCGCCAGCAGCATAGGAACTAGCGGGAGAAAAGACTTC
J gene: TRBJ2-3; D gene: TRBD1; V gene: TRBV5-4; clone size: -; CDR3 protein: CASSVDRAIDTQYF; CDR3 DNA: TGTGCCAGCAGCGTCGACAGGGCCATAGATACGCAGTATTTT
J gene: TRBJ2-7; D gene: -; V gene: TRBV28; clone size: -; CDR3 protein: CASSDTYEQYF; CDR3 DNA: TGTGCCAGCAGCGACACCTACGAGCAGTACTTC
J gene: TRBJ2-7; D gene: -; V gene: TRBV7-9; clone size: -; CDR3 protein: CASSPTYEQYF; CDR3 DNA: TGTGCCAGCAGCCCCACCTACGAGCAGTACTTC
J gene: TRBJ2-7; D gene: TRBD1; V gene: TRBV10-3; clone size: once; CDR3 protein: CAIGTGYEQYF; CDR3 DNA: TGTGCCATTGGGACAGGGTACGAGCAGTACTTC
J gene: TRBJ1-6; D gene: -; V gene: TRBV5-1; clone size: once; CDR3 protein: CASSLARAIYSPLHF; CDR3 DNA: TGCGCCAGCAGCTTGGCTCGGGCCATTTATTCACCCCTCCACTTT
J gene: TRBJ2-7; D gene: -; V gene: TRBV11-2; clone size: -; CDR3 protein: CASSEAGADYEQYF; CDR3 DNA: TGTGCCAGCAGCGAGGCGGGGGCCGACTACGAGCAGTACTTC
J gene: TRBJ1-1; D gene: TRBD1; V gene: TRBV5-4; clone size: -; CDR3 protein: CASSYRGSVGAFF; CDR3 DNA: TGTGCCAGCAGCTACAGGGGGTCCGTGGGAGCTTTCTTT